This T cell receptor beta chain was identified in a study of identical twins. Study findings and constraints: Shared out-of-frame alpha sequences (those common to twins) showed excess low generation probability. Whereas memory repertoires showed no such difference, abundant cord blood beta clonotypes carried fewer insertions.

Donors were all healthy Caucasians. The CDR3 spans 17 residues. The V segment lost 6 bases and the J segment 5 bases; nucleotides outside the gene matches: 17. The V gene's germline CDR1 is SEHNR and CDR2 FQNEAQ (reference sequence). Each cDNA held unique molecular identifiers, and template switching gave it a universal primer site. One entry per CDR3 protein results from TCRdb running MiXCR on the 5' RACE reads. The profile shows about 690,000 distinct CDR3 sequences, 5.5% to 6.5% of them singletons. At least ten counts were recorded for this clonotype. Its antigen is not identified. Sequenced sample: naive T cells sorted from blood. The clonotype originates from a man aged 18 to 29 in good health. V and J are TRBV7-9 and TRBJ2-5, with 8 bases aligning to TRBD2. This chain's CDR3 is CASSSRRRTSKGETQYF. CDR3 nucleotide sequence: TGTGCCAGCAGTTCCCGTCGTCGGACTAGCAAGGGGGAGACCCAGTACTTC.